This is a list of T cell receptor beta chains from one sample in a study of T cell responses to AZD1222 COVID-19 vaccine. Profiling relied on immunoSEQ multiplex PCR, and the TCRdb table lists in-frame clones only, not all of them. Of about 120,000 clones in the sample, roughly 84% were seen once. Specimen: peripheral blood, collected on day 0 of AZD1222 vaccination. These receptors came from an adult in good health. Both conserved end residues are part of each CDR3. A D gene is named only where the DNA matches it firmly. Clone size, where shown, is once, few, many, or a class for clones that have expanded.

>15|TRBV12-5|NA|TRBJ2-2|NA
CASGLGLPNTGELFF
TGTGCTAGTGGTCTGGGACTCCCGAACACCGGGGAGCTGTTTTTT
>15|TRBV5-5|NA|TRBJ2-7|NA
CASSFAGASLYEQYF
TGTGCCAGCAGCTTCGCCGGTGCATCCCTCTACGAGCAGTACTTC
>18|TRBV7-2|NA|TRBJ1-6|once
CASSLAPLISSYNSPLHF
TGTGCCAGCAGCTTAGCCCCGCTGATAAGCTCCTATAATTCACCCCTCCACTTT
>14|TRBV27|TRBD1|TRBJ2-5|NA
CATRAGTVHETQYF
TGTGCCACCAGAGCCGGGACAGTTCACGAGACCCAGTACTTC
>16|TRBV7-6|TRBD1|TRBJ1-5|NA
CASSPGPGTGDQPQHF
TGTGCCAGCAGCCCCGGTCCCGGGACAGGGGATCAGCCCCAGCATTTT
>14|TRBV19|NA|TRBJ2-5|NA
CASSIGAGAETQYF
TGTGCCAGTAGTATAGGTGCAGGGGCAGAGACCCAGTACTTC
>14|TRBV7-2|NA|TRBJ1-1|NA
CASSWRQRNTEAFF
TGTGCCAGCAGCTGGAGACAGCGCAACACTGAAGCTTTCTTT
>16|TRBV27|NA|TRBJ2-5|NA
CASSLAAGARGETQYF
TGTGCCAGCAGTTTAGCGGCGGGGGCGCGTGGAGAGACCCAGTACTTC
>11|TRBV29-1|NA|TRBJ1-2|once
CSVGSNYGYTF
TGCAGCGTTGGATCTAACTATGGCTACACCTTC
>15|TRBV19|NA|TRBJ1-2|NA
CASSFPGATARGYTF
TGTGCCAGTAGTTTCCCCGGGGCGACCGCGCGGGGCTACACCTTC
>15|TRBV5-4|TRBD2|TRBJ2-7|many
CASSRSGGAAYEQYF
TGTGCCAGCAGCCGAAGCGGGGGAGCTGCCTACGAGCAGTACTTC
>14|TRBV30|NA|TRBJ1-1|NA
CAWRSGPPGTEAFF
TGTGCCTGGAGATCGGGACCCCCCGGGACTGAAGCTTTCTTT
>15|TRBV6-5|NA|TRBJ1-1|NA
CASSYDGGGNTEAFF
TGTGCCAGCAGTTATGATGGGGGCGGGAACACTGAAGCTTTCTTT
>15|TRBV6-5|NA|TRBJ1-2|few
CASSYSNRNPYGYTF
TGTGCCAGCAGTTACTCGAACAGGAACCCCTATGGCTACACCTTC
>15|TRBV5-1|TRBD1|TRBJ2-5|once
CASSASGTGGETQYF
TGCGCCAGCAGCGCCTCTGGGACAGGGGGAGAGACCCAGTACTTC
>15|TRBV19|NA|TRBJ2-1|NA
CASNRAGTASNEQFF
TGTGCCAGTAATCGGGCCGGGACGGCTTCGAATGAGCAGTTCTTC
>16|TRBV15|TRBD1|TRBJ1-1|few
CATSGRTGLLGTEAFF
TGTGCCACCAGCGGAAGGACAGGTTTATTGGGCACTGAAGCTTTCTTT
>15|TRBV18|TRBD1|TRBJ1-5|NA
CASSLSGQSNQPQHF
TGTGCCAGCTCACTTTCGGGACAGAGCAATCAGCCCCAGCATTTT
>15|TRBV6-5|NA|TRBJ1-4|NA
CASSPRQGPNEKLFF
TGTGCCAGCAGTCCGCGTCAGGGACCTAATGAAAAACTGTTTTTT
>14|TRBV2|NA|TRBJ2-1|NA
CASSWASSYNEQFF
TGTGCCAGCAGTTGGGCCAGCTCCTACAATGAGCAGTTCTTC
>16|TRBV3-1/TRBV3-2|NA|TRBJ1-3|NA
CASSQGAGASGNTIYF
TGTGCCAGCAGCCAGGGGGCAGGGGCCTCTGGAAACACCATATATTTT
>15|TRBV3-1/TRBV3-2|NA|TRBJ1-2|few
CASTLSQRAAYGYTF
TGTGCCAGCACTCTAAGTCAAAGGGCAGCCTATGGCTACACCTTC
>16|TRBV19|TRBD1|TRBJ1-5|NA
CASSPSGTGLNQPQHF
TGTGCCAGTAGTCCCTCCGGGACAGGGCTCAATCAGCCCCAGCATTTT